This entry features one T cell receptor (beta chain) sequence. Its cognate antigen has yet to be identified. Base quality data are lacking; no much larger clone is found one base away. The data were obtained in a study of PD-1 blockade in classical Hodgkin lymphoma (dated by TCRdb to the early 2020s). At the level of the whole study: Nivolumab dosing was 3 mg/kg intravenously every 2 weeks, continuing until either disease progression or unacceptable toxicity. A peripheral blood immune signature of response to PD-1 blockade in classical Hodgkin lymphoma was defined using TCR beta sequencing and CyTOF.

The investigation overall reported the following: Newly diagnosed patients were reported to have lower baseline TCR diversity than healthy donors, and relapsed/refractory patients were reported to have lower baseline TCR diversity still. Only a single clinical trial cohort was studied, and what caused the repertoire differences, possibly disease activity or prior therapy, remained undefined. CD4+ but not CD8+ TCR diversity rose significantly by C4D1 (p=0.0027 vs p=0.16), most apparent in complete responders (p=0.02). Lower diversity was observed in patients in whom nivolumab was started less than 1 year after ASCT, and these patients were excluded from later analyses so that confounding by immune reconstitution would be avoided. Baseline diversity similar to that of newly diagnosed patients was observed in trial patients achieving complete response, whereas significantly lower diversity was observed in partial responders and progressors.

Genomic DNA was extracted with the Qiagen DNeasy kit from unsorted PBMCs and from negatively selected CD4+ and CD8+ fractions. TCR beta CDR3 regions were subjected to amplification by immunoSEQ multiplex PCR with primers that anneal to V and J segments. A synthetic immune receptor repertoire was used to minimize amplification bias, and any remaining bias was removed computationally after sequencing. The source study handled its data this way. Repertoire diversity was quantified as the Shannon entropy index using custom Python scripts. Unsorted, CD4+ and CD8+ repertoires were analyzed separately, except in combined analyses where CD4+ and CD8+ sequences were merged in silico. A clone was considered expanded if an increase in frequency of at least 2-fold after treatment relative to C1D1 was found, and a pseudocount of 0.5 was applied to clones undetected at baseline. Clones with 0 or 1 copy at C1D1 were classified as singleton clones, and clones with 2 or more copies were classified as non-singleton clones. Clones expanded in unsorted samples were assigned a CD4+, CD8+ or unknown annotation through matching of protein sequences in sorted samples from the same patient. Diversity changes from C1D1 to C4D1 were tested in paired samples using Wilcoxon tests. In TCRdb, the immuneACCESS table is reduced to in-frame sequences with V and J assigned. These tables do not hold every clone; where another copy was compared, an unresolved V gene accounts for under half, and the others remain unexplained. Clone size and the V and J calls come from that table; the DNA yielded D and trimming. Recorded for this sample are roughly 40,000 clones; more than 70% of them occurred a single time. In total, the top ten clones hold over 35% of the sample.

CDR1 MDHEN and CDR2 SYDVKM were looked up in the germline V gene. The CDR3 covers 16 residues, taking in both the cysteine and the phenylalanine. This entry keeps only the CDR3 DNA: 48 bases, framed from base 1. Between the V and J ends, shortened by 6 bases and 4 bases respectively, the junction contains 21 bases. What the time point label conveys for this sample: cycle 4 day 1 (C4D1), after more than five weeks of nivolumab. Relapse after autologous stem cell transplantation had occurred in all trial patients, and cohorts A, B and C were distinguished by prior brentuximab vedotin exposure. The trial cohort included fewer than 60 patients with relapsed/refractory classical Hodgkin lymphoma, and each patient had a best overall response of complete response, partial response or progressive disease. Single-agent nivolumab was administered to trial patients in the multi-cohort phase II CheckMate 205 trial. An independent review committee assessed best overall response using the 2007 International Working Group response criteria. Trial PBMCs were obtained immediately prior to nivolumab initiation (C1D1) and on therapy at cycle 2 day 1 and cycle 4 day 1. Peripheral blood was collected in 8 mL Vacutainer Cell Preparation Tubes, from which PBMCs were isolated by centrifugation and then cryopreserved.

Source: peripheral blood mononuclear cells (PBMCs), taken before the fourth cycle of nivolumab. The receptor chain draws on TRBV28 and TRBJ1-1; the D gene is perhaps TRBD1, on 5 matching bases. This sequence was found in a human donor with classical Hodgkin lymphoma. DNA sequence: TGTGCCAGCAGCACCTCCCCCGTCGGGGGGACCACTGAAGCTTTCTTT. It specifies CASSTSPVGGTTEAFF. This CDR3, with the reference TRBV28 and TRBJ1-1 proteins standing in past its ends, gives the full variable domain DVKVTQSSRYLVKRTGEKVFLECVQDMDHENMFWYRQDPGLGLRLIYFSYDVKMKEKGDIPEGYSVSREKKERFSLILESASTNQTSMYLCASSTSPVGGTTEAFFGQGTRLTVV.